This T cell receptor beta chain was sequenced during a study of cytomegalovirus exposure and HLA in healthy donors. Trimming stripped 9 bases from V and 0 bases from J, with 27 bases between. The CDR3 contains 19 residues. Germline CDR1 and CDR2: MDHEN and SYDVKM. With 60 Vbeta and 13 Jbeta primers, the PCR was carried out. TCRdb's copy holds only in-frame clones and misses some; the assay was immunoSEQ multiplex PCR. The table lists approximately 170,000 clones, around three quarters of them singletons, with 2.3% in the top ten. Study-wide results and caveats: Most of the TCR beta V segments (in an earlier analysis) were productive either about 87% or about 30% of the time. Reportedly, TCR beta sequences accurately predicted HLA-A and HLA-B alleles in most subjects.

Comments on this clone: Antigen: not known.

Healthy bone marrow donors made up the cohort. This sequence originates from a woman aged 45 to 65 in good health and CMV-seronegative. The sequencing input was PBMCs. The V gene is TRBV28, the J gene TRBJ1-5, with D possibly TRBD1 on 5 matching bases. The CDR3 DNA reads TGTGCCAGTCGATATCGGGGGGGAAAACCTTTCTATAGCAATCAGCCCCAGCATTTT. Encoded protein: CASRYRGGKPFYSNQPQHF.